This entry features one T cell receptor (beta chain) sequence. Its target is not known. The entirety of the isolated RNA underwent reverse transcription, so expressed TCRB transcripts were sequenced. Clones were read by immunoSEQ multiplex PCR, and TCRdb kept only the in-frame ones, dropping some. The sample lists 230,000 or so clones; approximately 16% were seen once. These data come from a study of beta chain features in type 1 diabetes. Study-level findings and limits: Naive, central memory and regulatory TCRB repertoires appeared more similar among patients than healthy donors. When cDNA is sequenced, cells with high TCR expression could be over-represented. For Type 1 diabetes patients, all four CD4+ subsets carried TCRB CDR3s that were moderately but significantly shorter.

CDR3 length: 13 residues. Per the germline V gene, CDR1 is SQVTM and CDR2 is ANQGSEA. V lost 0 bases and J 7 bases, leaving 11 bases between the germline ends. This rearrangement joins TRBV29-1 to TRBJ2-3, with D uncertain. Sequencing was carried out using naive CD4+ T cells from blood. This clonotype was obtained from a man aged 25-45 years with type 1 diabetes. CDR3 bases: TGCAGCGTTGAAGATGGGTTGCGACATACGCAGTATTTT. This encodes CSVEDGLRHTQYF.